The 10 T cell receptor beta chains given below trace back to one sample, sequenced in a study of Graves' ophthalmopathy and Graves' hyperthyroidism. The TCR beta CDR3 regions underwent amplification from RNA transcripts. First-round RT-PCR with HTBI primers preceded a second-round multiplex PCR. From the multiplex PCR reads, TCRdb called clonotypes with MiXCR, one entry per CDR3 protein. The sample comprises under 60,000 distinct CDR3 sequences, 45% to 55% of which are singletons, and 4.7% rests with the top ten. The sample was peripheral blood. The source of these receptors is an adult woman with Graves' ophthalmopathy.

Worth noting for this clonotype: The CDR3 does not close with the conserved phenylalanine or tryptophan, likely indicating a read error. The V gene is TRBV19, the J gene TRBJ2-1, with D possibly being TRBD1 or TRBD2 (5 bases each). Germline V gene sequence: CDR1 LNHDA, CDR2 SQIVND (reference sequence). Trimming took off 5 bases at V and 0 bases at J, with 11 bases between the two ends. The CDR3 has 15 amino acids. CDR3 sequence reads: CASSVPGGSYNEQFL. CDR3 DNA: TGTGCCAGTAGTGTCCCTGGGGGCTCCTACAATGAGCAGTTCCTC.

The chain carries TRBV29-1 and TRBJ2-1, with D tentatively TRBD2 (5 bases). CDR1 and CDR2 from the germline V gene are SQVTM and ANQGSEA. The V end lost 6 bases, the J end lost 1 base, and 10 bases lay between the germline ends. The CDR3 sequence is 13 residues long. In DNA, the CDR3 is TGCAGCGTAACTCCGGGATCCTACAATGAGCAGTTCTTC. Protein product: CSVTPGSYNEQFF.

There are a few counts of this clonotype. The chain recombines TRBV4-1 with TRBJ2-3; 9 bases match TRBD2. Germline V gene lookup returns CDR1 MGHRA and CDR2 YSYEKL. The V and J ends lost 7 bases and 6 bases, in that order; junction bases with no gene match: 17. The CDR3 loop spans 17 amino acids. The CDR3 here is CASMGAGGLRSVDTQYF. In DNA, the CDR3 is TGCGCCAGCATGGGAGCGGGGGGTTTGAGATCGGTGGATACGCAGTATTTT.

The chain has TRBV6-6 and TRBJ2-3; D possibly corresponds to TRBD1 (5 bases). The assigned J gene may be wrong: the sequence end matches TRBJ1-5 better. The CDR3 contains 14 residues. Germline V gene sequence: CDR1 MNHNY, CDR2 SVGAGI (reference sequence). The CDR3 DNA reads TGTGCCAGCAGAGGGGCGGGAGGAGCAGATACGCAGCATTTT. It specifies CASRGAGGADTQHF.

The chain has TRBV24-1 and TRBJ2-6; a possible D gene is TRBD2 (5 bases). The CDR3 totals 16 residues. V was shortened by 11 bases and J by 3 bases, with 19 bases between the two germline ends. Germline values: CDR1 KGHDR, CDR2 SFDVKD. CDR3 region: CASTLGAPGGANVLTF. The CDR3, as DNA: TGTGCCAGCACCTTGGGAGCCCCGGGTGGGGCCAACGTCCTGACTTTC.

The J gene is TRBJ2-1, the V gene TRBV6-5, with no clear D. The CDR3 totals 11 residues. V was shortened by 5 bases and J by 9 bases, with 8 bases between the two germline ends. Germline lookup yields CDR1 MNHEY and CDR2 SVGAGI. The CDR3 loop reads CASSHNFEQFF. CDR3 nucleotide sequence: TGTGCCAGCAGTCACAATTTTGAGCAGTTCTTC.

As concerns this clonotype: It may be a read error: a sequence one base away is much more abundant. The chain uses TRBV28 and TRBJ2-1; D ambiguous. Trimming removed 6 bases from V and 9 bases from J, with 9 bases in between. Germline CDR1 MDHEN, CDR2 SYDVKM. The CDR3 has 11 residues. CDR3 nucleotides: TGTGCCAGCAGCACTACAAGTGAGCAGTTCTTC. This translates into CASSTTSEQFF.

This clonotype was detected ten times or more. The V gene is TRBV5-1, the J gene TRBJ2-1, with 11 bases lining up with TRBD2. The CDR3 extends over 15 amino acids. Per germline, CDR1 SGHRS and CDR2 YFSETQ. V shed 7 bases and J 1 base; nucleotides not matched to a gene: 4. CDR3 protein: CASRVAGGSYNEQFF. The CDR3 DNA sequence: TGCGCCAGCCGCGTAGCGGGAGGGTCCTACAATGAGCAGTTCTTC.

This chain connects TRBV4-2 to TRBJ1-1; D is possibly TRBD1 (5 bases). V lost 0 bases and J 3 bases, leaving 11 bases between the germline ends. CDR3 size: 15 residues. The germline CDR1 and CDR2 sequences are LGHNA and YNFKEQ. The DNA for the CDR3 is TGTGCCAGCAGCCAAGATCCAGGGTCACACACTGAAGCTTTCTTT. Its protein product is CASSQDPGSHTEAFF.

The chain has TRBV7-2 and TRBJ2-2, with TRBD2 matching over 8 bases. There are 16 residues in the CDR3. Germline trimming cut 3 bases from V and 6 bases from J; bases unmatched to any gene: 9. Per germline, CDR1 SGHTA and CDR2 FQGNSA. The CDR3 DNA reads TGTGCCAGCAGCTTGGCGGGGGGCTTTGCAGCCGGGGAGCTGTTTTTT. Translation gives CASSLAGGFAAGELFF. Using reference TRBV7-2 and TRBJ2-2 for the parts outside the CDR3, the full variable domain is GAGVSQSPSNKVTEKGKDVELRCDPISGHTALYWYRQSLGQGLEFLIYFQGNSAPDKSGLPSDRFSAERTGGSVSTLTIQRTQQEDSAVYLCASSLAGGFAAGELFFGEGSRLTVL.